The 22 T cell receptor beta chains listed next were all sequenced from one sample in a study of OX40 agonist ivuxolimab in advanced cancers. TCRdb keeps only in-frame clones here, not all; method: immunoSEQ multiplex PCR. The sample includes tens of thousands of clones, approximately 90% of them seen just once. Specimen: CD4+ or CD8+ T cells sorted from blood, collected in a trial of the OX40 agonist ivuxolimab. These receptors were taken from an adult with an advanced solid tumor such as melanoma, head and neck, liver or kidney cancer.

Only one count was recorded for this clone. This chain joins TRBV7-2 and TRBJ2-7, with 10 bases lining up with TRBD2. The CDR3 spans 18 residues. J gave up 1 base and V 3 bases, and 12 bases lay outside the gene matches. Germline CDR1 reads SGHTA; CDR2 reads FQGNSA. The CDR3 spells CASSFWESGRAFSYEQYF. CDR3 nucleotides: TGTGCCAGCAGCTTTTGGGAGAGCGGGAGGGCCTTTTCCTACGAGCAGTACTTC.

The rearrangement uses TRBV21-1 and TRBJ2-7; TRBD2 is taken as the D call from the table, unchecked against the DNA. TRBV21-1 constitutes a pseudogene. This CDR3 has 20 residues. DNA for the CDR3: TGTGCCAGCAGCAAAAGGAAGTTAAGGGCTAGCGGAGAGAGCTCCTACGAGCAGTACTTC. Protein product: CASSKRKLRASGESSYEQYF.

The J gene is TRBJ2-2, the V gene TRBV6-5; D possibly corresponds to TRBD2 (6 bases). CDR3 size: 15 residues. V was shortened by 2 bases and J by 1 base, with 8 bases between the two germline ends. The germline V gene encodes CDR1 MNHEY and CDR2 SVGAGI. The CDR3 protein is CASSYRDWNTGELFF. The CDR3 region has the DNA TGTGCCAGCAGTTACCGGGACTGGAACACCGGGGAGCTGTTTTTT.

The chain is built from TRBV5-6 and TRBJ2-3; D may be TRBD2 (6 bases). Trimming cost V 6 bases and J 5 bases, with 22 bases left between them. The length of the CDR3 is 16 residues. Germline assignment: CDR1 SGHDT and CDR2 YYEEEE. CDR3 DNA: TGTGCCAGCAACCATGGAGCGGGCTCCGTCGGAGATACGCAGTATTTT. This sequence encodes CASNHGAGSVGDTQYF.

This chain uses TRBV2 with TRBJ2-7; 9 nucleotides align to TRBD1. Germline-derived CDR1 and CDR2 are SNHLY and FYNNEI. Trimming took 5 bases from V and 6 from J; bases not matched to a gene: 14. This CDR3 has 16 residues. CDR3 sequence: CASSLIPGQGGLEQYF. The CDR3 DNA sequence: TGTGCCAGCAGTCTAATTCCGGGACAGGGTGGACTCGAGCAGTACTTC.

The rearrangement uses TRBV6-5 and TRBJ2-7; 7 bases line up with TRBD2. The germline V gene has CDR1 MNHEY and CDR2 SVGAGI. The CDR3 loop spans 15 amino acids. V was pared by 0 bases and J by 2 bases, with 4 bases of the junction left unmatched. CDR3 protein: CASSYSAGETYEQYF. In nucleotides, the CDR3 is TGTGCCAGCAGTTACTCGGCGGGAGAAACCTACGAGCAGTACTTC.

The CDR3 spells CASSPRTWGNYEQYF. DNA for the CDR3: TGTGCCAGCTCACCACGCACGTGGGGGAACTACGAGCAGTACTTC. The chain joins TRBV18 to TRBJ2-7; D possibly uses TRBD1 or TRBD2 (5 bases each). Between the trimmed V and J ends, which lost 1 base and 3 bases, there was a span of 13 bases. The CDR3 extends over 15 amino acids. The V gene's germline CDR1 is KGHSH and CDR2 LQKENI.

The V call is TRBV9, the J call TRBJ2-7, with D possibly matching TRBD2 (6 bases). Per germline, CDR1 SGDLS and CDR2 YYNGEE. There are 18 residues in the CDR3. V shed 0 bases and J shed 5 bases, with 24 bases lying between them. The CDR3 here is CASSVGLEGTPGDDEQYF. The CDR3 DNA reads TGTGCCAGCAGCGTAGGATTGGAGGGGACCCCGGGCGACGACGAGCAGTACTTC.

Remarks on this clone: A junction end diverges from the germline sequence, so it may reflect a read error. This rearrangement joins TRBV5-4 to TRBJ2-2; D remains unclear. CDR1 SGHNT and CDR2 YYREEE come from the germline V gene (reference sequence). The length of the CDR3 is 14 residues. The CDR3, as DNA: TGTGCCAGCACCTTGGCCGGGAACACCGGGGAGCTGTTTTTT. Translated: CASTLAGNTGELFF.

The rearrangement joins TRBV28 to TRBJ1-4, with TRBD1 as a possible D gene (5 bases). CDR3 size: 16 residues. V lost 4 bases to trimming and J lost 4 bases, with 16 bases between them. The germline CDR1 and CDR2 sequences are MDHEN and SYDVKM. CDR3 amino acids: CASSSPPGTDNEKLFF. In nucleotides, the CDR3 is TGTGCCAGCAGTTCCCCACCCGGGACGGATAATGAAAAACTGTTTTTT.

The V call is TRBV7-8, the J call TRBJ2-3; possible D gene TRBD1, 6 bases. The V and J ends lost 1 base and 7 bases respectively, with 24 bases between them. CDR1 is SGHVS, CDR2 FQNEAQ, per germline. This CDR3 is built from 18 residues. CDR3 bases: TGTGCCAGCAGCTTAGAGGAGAGGGTTGGCGTAGGGGGAAATACGCAGTATTTT. Protein product: CASSLEERVGVGGNTQYF.

V is TRBV28 and J is TRBJ1-2, with 7 bases aligning to TRBD1. Looked up from germline, CDR1 is MDHEN and CDR2 is SYDVKM. Losses at the gene ends were 5 bases for V and 7 bases for J; bases not matched to a gene: 10. The CDR3 consists of 14 residues. The CDR3 bases are TGTGCCAGCAGTCCTCCGGGACAGATATTTGGCTACACCTTC. It specifies CASSPPGQIFGYTF.

The chain combines TRBV7-3 with TRBJ2-3; 7 positions match TRBD2. J lost 3 bases, V lost 5 bases, and 5 bases had no gene match. Looked up from germline, CDR1 is SGHTA and CDR2 is FQGTGA. This CDR3 comprises 14 residues. The CDR3 sequence: CASSGRAGTDTQYF. DNA of the CDR3: TGTGCCAGCAGCGGGAGGGCCGGAACAGATACGCAGTATTTT.

The chain links TRBV25-1 to TRBJ2-7; 8 positions match TRBD2. Germline loops: CDR1 MGHDK, CDR2 SYGVNS. This CDR3 has 14 amino acids. V gave up 2 bases and J gave up 2 bases; unmatched junction bases: 2. CDR3 in amino acids: CASSELAGTYEQYF. The CDR3 DNA is TGTGCCAGCAGTGAACTAGCGGGCACCTACGAGCAGTACTTC.

The J gene is TRBJ2-3, the V gene TRBV15, with 14 positions matching TRBD2. Germline lookup yields CDR1 LNHNV and CDR2 YYDKDF (reference sequence). The CDR3 contains 18 residues. Trimming removed 0 bases from V and 4 bases from J; junction bases left unmatched: 6. This CDR3 reads CATSRDLRLAGGPDTQYF. The CDR3 bases are TGTGCCACCAGCAGAGACCTCCGACTAGCGGGAGGGCCAGATACGCAGTATTTT.

The chain couples TRBV7-8 to TRBJ1-3, with D unresolved. Trimming took 1 base from V and 0 from J, leaving 7 bases between them. The CDR3 consists of 15 residues. Germline values: CDR1 SGHVS, CDR2 FQNEAQ. This chain's CDR3 is CASSLGPSSGNTIYF. The CDR3 bases are TGTGCCAGCAGCTTAGGACCGAGCTCTGGAAACACCATATATTTT.

The chain uses TRBV6-6 and TRBJ1-2, with D tentatively TRBD1 (6 bases). V dropped 7 bases and J dropped 8 bases, with 20 bases sitting between them. Germline loops: CDR1 MNHNY, CDR2 SVGAGI (reference sequence). The CDR3 loop spans 14 amino acids. This chain's CDR3 is CASTLQGTAGGYTF. Written as DNA, the CDR3 is TGTGCCAGCACCTTACAGGGAACGGCGGGAGGCTACACCTTC.

The DNA of the CDR3 is TGTGCCAGCAGCCCTACTAGCAAAACTAGCACAGATACGCAGTATTTT. Translating it yields CASSPTSKTSTDTQYF. J is TRBJ2-3 and V is TRBV14, with D tentatively TRBD2 (6 bases). This CDR3 comprises 16 residues. V was clipped by 4 bases and J by 0 bases, with 14 bases between them. Germline CDR1 is SGHDN and CDR2 is FVKESK.

V is TRBV2 and J is TRBJ1-2; D gene unclear. This CDR3 comprises 12 residues. Germline-derived CDR1 and CDR2 are SNHLY and FYNNEI. The ends were cut back, 5 bases at V and 5 bases at J, with 9 bases in the middle. The CDR3 here is CASSITVYGYTF. In DNA form, the CDR3 reads TGTGCCAGCAGTATTACAGTGTATGGCTACACCTTC.

J is TRBJ1-5 and V is TRBV30, with unresolved D. The V and J ends lost 2 bases and 6 bases respectively, with 11 bases between them. Germline V gene lookup returns CDR1 GTSNPN and CDR2 SVGIG (reference sequence). CDR3 length equals 13 residues. CDR3 in DNA: TGTGCCTGGAGTAGTTCCCTCTCTCAGCCCCAGCATTTT. It codes for CAWSSSLSQPQHF.

The rearrangement uses TRBV7-3 and TRBJ2-1; perhaps TRBD2 as D (5 bases). Between the trimmed V and J ends, which lost 1 base and 9 bases, there was a span of 10 bases. Germline V gene data show CDR1 as SGHTA and CDR2 as FQGTGA. This CDR3 spans 13 amino acids. CDR3 nucleotides: TGTGCCAGCAGCTTAAGTTCTAGCAGTGAGCAGTTCTTC. Protein: CASSLSSSSEQFF.

The CDR3 sequence: CASSALAGVAKNIQYF. CDR3 in DNA: TGTGCCAGCAGCGCCCTCGCGGGGGTGGCCAAAAACATTCAGTACTTC. This chain connects TRBV9 to TRBJ2-4; TRBD2 agrees at 7 bases. V trimming: 3 bases; J trimming: 1 base; junction bases outside the gene matches: 7. Germline-derived CDR1 and CDR2 are SGDLS and YYNGEE. The CDR3 contains 16 residues. Complete variable domain (other parts from reference TRBV9 and TRBJ2-4): DSGVTQTPKHLITATGQRVTLRCSPRSGDLSVYWYQQSLDQGLQFLIQYYNGEERAKGNILERFSAQQFPDLHSELNLSSLELGDSALYFCASSALAGVAKNIQYFGAGTRLSVL.